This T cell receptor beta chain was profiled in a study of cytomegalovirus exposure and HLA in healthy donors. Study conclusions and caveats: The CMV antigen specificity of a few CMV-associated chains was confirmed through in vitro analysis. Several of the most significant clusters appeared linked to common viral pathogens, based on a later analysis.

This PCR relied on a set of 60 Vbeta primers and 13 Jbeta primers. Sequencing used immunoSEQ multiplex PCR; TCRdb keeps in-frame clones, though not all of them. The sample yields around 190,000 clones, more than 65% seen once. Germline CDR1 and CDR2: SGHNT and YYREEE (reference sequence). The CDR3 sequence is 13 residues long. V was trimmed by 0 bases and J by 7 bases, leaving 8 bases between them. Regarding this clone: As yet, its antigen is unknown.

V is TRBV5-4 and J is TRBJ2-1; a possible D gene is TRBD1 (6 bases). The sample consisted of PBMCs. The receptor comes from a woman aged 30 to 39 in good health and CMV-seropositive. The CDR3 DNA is TGTGCCAGCAGCTTGGACAGGGCGAATGAGCAGTTCTTC. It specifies CASSLDRANEQFF. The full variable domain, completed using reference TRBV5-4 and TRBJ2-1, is ETGVTQSPTHLIKTRGQQVTLRCSSQSGHNTVSWYQQALGQGPQFIFQYYREEENGRGNFPPRFSGLQFPNYSSELNVNALELDDSALYLCASSLDRANEQFFGPGTRLTVL.